What follows is one T cell receptor beta chain and its context. No antigen is known for it. Nothing much larger sits one base from this clone, and base qualities are not available. The immunoSEQ Assay, a bias-controlled multiplex PCR, was used to amplify TCRbeta CDR3 regions from genomic DNA. The published analysis was carried out like this. The number of nucleated cells in each sample was estimated by amplification of reference gene primers within the assay. To quantify the absolute abundance of each unique TCRbeta CDR3 rearrangement, sequence reads were collapsed and filtered. For each sample, productive Simpson clonality was calculated as the square root of Simpson's diversity index across productive rearrangements. TCRdb holds this immuneACCESS table with in-frame rearrangements only. Some clones are missing; in checked studies, unresolved V genes explain under half, and the rest has no known cause. Clone size and V and J calls were adopted from that table, with D and trimming inferred from the DNA. A total of approximately 300,000 clones appear in this sample, roughly nine tenths of them only once. Clones ranked in the top ten supply 5.5% to 6% of the sample.

Participants in the prospective study were enrolled through a virtual design, were aged about 18 to 89 years, and lived in under 25 United States geographic areas. Cohort assignment in the prospective study relied on participant-reported clinical history from a screening survey and a study questionnaire. For ImmuneRACE Cohort 3, a participant was defined as recovered based on two consecutive negative NP/OP PCR tests, clearance by a healthcare professional, or resolution of symptoms. Mobile phlebotomists in the prospective study collected whole blood, serum and a nasopharyngeal or oropharyngeal swab from every participant. Participants in the prospective study had the option to provide additional blood draws and questionnaires over a roughly 2-month period. Before DNA extraction, prospective study blood samples were shipped either frozen or at room temperature. This entry belongs to a study of blood T cell repertoires in COVID-19 (dated by TCRdb to 2020 to 2021). For the wider study: Collaborator samples came from the United States, Italy and Spain and covered acute and convalescent phases of COVID-19. Nearly every sample came with metadata listing a de-identified subject ID, COVID-19 status, age in years and sex. The repertoires were made available in a free public database intended to serve as a resource for research on the immune response to SARS-CoV-2. Samples were obtained from the ongoing ImmuneRACE study (first 160 participants) and from some 1,300 subjects provided by 6 global collaborators. Where HLA class I and class II types were available, the types were taken from metadata supplied by the sample provider, not from assay-based typing. The material from the prospective study consisted of cDNA or gDNA derived from T cells, B-cell-depleted T cells, or PBMCs. The dataset comprised deeply sampled blood TCRbeta repertoires from subjects exposed to, actively infected with, or recovered from COVID-19.

Relative to germline, V is 11 bases shorter and J is 2 bases shorter, with 9 bases between their ends. Sequences SNHLY (CDR1) and FYNNEI (CDR2) are obtained from the germline V gene. The CDR3 starts with the cysteine, ends with the phenylalanine, and has 11 residues. The entry retains the CDR3 DNA only, 33 bases that are in frame from base 1. The paper's findings and limits, for the study overall: Clinical and demographic metadata were provided uncurated, with the amount varying by source and participant.

The clonotype originates from a woman in her twenties or thirties who had recovered from COVID-19. The receptor chain draws on TRBV2 and TRBJ1-2; a confident D gene designation cannot be given. Source material: PBMCs or T cells enriched from blood (not recorded which). The CDR3 protein: CAPGGNYGYTF. In nucleotide form, the sequence is TGTGCCCCGGGAGGGAACTATGGCTACACCTTC.